This T cell receptor beta chain was sequenced in a study of OX40 agonist ivuxolimab in advanced cancers. For context, the study as a whole: Ivuxolimab was an agonistic, fully human IgG2 monoclonal antibody directed against OX40 (CD134), a costimulatory receptor. Partial responses occurred in three dose-escalation patients, of whom one had hepatocellular carcinoma and two had cutaneous melanoma. The monotherapy dose-escalation portion (N of about 57 patients) of the phase I ivuxolimab trial is reported in the paper. Among the roughly 50 dose-escalation patients, 19 had hepatocellular carcinoma, roughly 15 melanoma, 9 renal cell carcinoma and 9 head and neck cancer. Prior anti-PD-1, anti-PD-L1 or anti-CTLA-4 therapy was permitted, and checkpoint inhibitors had been received by roughly 40% of dose-escalation patients. In the dose-escalation cohort, 75% to 90% of patients were male, and the mean age was approximately 60 years with a range of roughly 20 to 79. Intravenous ivuxolimab was administered to patients every 2 weeks at six dose levels: 0.01, 0.1, 0.3, 1.5, 3 and 10 mg/kg. The purpose of peripheral TCRbeta sequencing was to test whether ivuxolimab changed TCR sequence diversity and led to clonal T-cell expansion. General study outcomes and caveats: In partial responders in the 0.1-3.0 mg/kg groups, normalized peripheral clonal expansion was found to be among the lowest, especially among CD8+ T cells. Which antigens the clonally expanded peripheral T cells were specific for was not determined. After ivuxolimab, more expanded clones were found on average in CD8+ T cells than in CD4+ T cells. At doses of 0.1 to 3.0 mg/kg, clonal expansion of both CD4+ and CD8+ T cells in blood was seen between baseline and week 6. Low levels of normalized T-cell clonal expansion were also seen in some patients who did not respond.

Genomic DNA was extracted from sorted cells for sequencing of the TCRbeta CDR3 region. The immunoSEQ Assay was used for sequencing of TCRbeta CDR3 regions. Drawn from immuneACCESS, this table holds only the in-frame rearrangements with V and J called that TCRdb kept. Clones are partly lost; checked studies trace under half to an unresolved V gene and leave the rest unexplained. In this sample the table shows tens of thousands of clones, approximately 85% of which occur a single time. The ten largest make up less than 2.5% of the sample. As to this clone: Its antigen has not been determined. Base qualities are not recorded, but no much larger clone differs from it by a single base.

Patients with a history of autoimmune disease or receiving systemic immunosuppression were excluded from the trial. Peripheral blood for TCR sequencing was collected from all dose cohorts at baseline, on cycle 4 day 1, and on cycle 7 day 1. The samples were drawn from a first-in-human, open-label, multicenter phase I dose-escalation trial of ivuxolimab. Adults with locally advanced or metastatic melanoma, renal cell carcinoma, hepatocellular carcinoma or head and neck squamous cell carcinoma were enrolled in the trial. Before TCR sequencing, CD4+ and CD8+ T cells were separately sorted from peripheral blood. Per the germline V gene (reference sequence), SEHNR is the CDR1 and FQNEAQ is the CDR2. V is pared back by 1 base and J by 5 bases, with 8 bases lying between the germline termini. CDR3 length: 14 amino acids, cysteine to phenylalanine. The sequence is cut down to CDR3 DNA, 42 bases in frame from base 1.

The sequenced sample was CD4+ or CD8+ T cells sorted from blood, obtained in a trial of the OX40 agonist ivuxolimab. The sequence derives from an adult with an advanced solid tumor such as melanoma, head and neck, liver or kidney cancer. The receptor chain draws on TRBV7-9 and TRBJ1-4; no D gene can be assigned with confidence. The DNA sequence follows: TGTGCCAGCAGCTTAGGAGAGCCCAATGAAAAACTGTTTTTT. This encodes CASSLGEPNEKLFF.